The 19 T cell receptor beta chains below were found in one sample sequenced in a study of CD8+ T cells in alopecia areata. Sequencing relied on a cDNA template that was reverse transcribed from extracted RNA. Sequencing was performed with immunoSEQ multiplex PCR; in TCRdb, only in-frame clones are kept and a portion is missing. The repertoire consists of approximately 300,000 clones, with roughly 60% occurring once and the leading ten covering about 1.8%. Regarding treatment: oral pan-JAK inhibitor, 5-10 mg twice daily. Sequencing was performed on CD4+ T cells sorted from blood, taken at week 24, from a patient treated with tofacitinib. Receptor source: a human donor with alopecia areata.

This sequence joins TRBV14 and TRBJ2-7; possibly TRBD2 for D (5 bases). CDR1 and CDR2 from the germline V gene are SGHDN and FVKESK. Trimming took 2 bases from V and 4 from J, leaving 12 bases between them. CDR3 length equals 14 residues. The CDR3 loop reads CASSQYGGGYEQYF. DNA of the CDR3: TGTGCCAGCAGCCAATACGGCGGCGGGTACGAGCAGTACTTC.

This chain connects TRBV30 to TRBJ2-7; a weak D match, TRBD2 (5 bases). Germline V gene data show CDR1 as GTSNPN and CDR2 as SVGIG (reference sequence). The CDR3 has 13 residues. Trimming took off 5 bases at V and 2 bases at J, with 13 bases between the two ends. Here the CDR3 reads CAWGRGFTYEQYF. CDR3 coding DNA: TGTGCCTGGGGCCGAGGGTTCACCTACGAGCAGTACTTC. Supplemented by reference TRBV30 and TRBJ2-7, the full variable domain reads SQTIHQWPATLVQPVGSPLSLECTVEGTSNPNLYWYRQAAGRGLQLLFYSVGIGQISSEVPQNLSASRPQDRQFILSSKKLLLSDSGFYLCAWGRGFTYEQYFGPGTRLTVT.

V and J are TRBV4-1 and TRBJ1-2, with D maybe TRBD1 (5 bases). Trimming removed 4 bases at V and 4 bases at J, with 19 bases between. The CDR3 sequence is 16 residues long. Germline V gives CDR1 MGHRA, CDR2 YSYEKL. The CDR3 loop reads CASSRRTQGEGYGYTF. Written as DNA, the CDR3 is TGCGCCAGCAGCCGCAGGACTCAGGGAGAGGGCTATGGCTACACCTTC.

This rearrangement joins TRBV2 to TRBJ2-2; a possible D gene is TRBD2 (6 bases). The CDR3 runs to 15 residues. V shed 0 bases and J shed 5 bases, with 10 bases lying between them. Looked up from germline, CDR1 is SNHLY and CDR2 is FYNNEI. CDR3 sequence: CASSEAGGSTGELFF. Here the CDR3 DNA reads TGTGCCAGCAGTGAAGCAGGAGGGAGTACCGGGGAGCTGTTTTTT.

The CDR3 region is CASSHPGQVRDYTF. In DNA form, the CDR3 reads TGTGCCAGCAGTCATCCGGGACAGGTTCGTGACTACACCTTC. V and J are TRBV7-9 and TRBJ1-2; TRBD1 agrees at 8 bases. The CDR3 runs 14 residues. CDR1 SEHNR and CDR2 FQNEAQ come from the germline V gene (reference sequence). J lost 10 bases, V lost 6 bases, and 13 bases had no gene match. Using reference TRBV7-9 and TRBJ1-2 for the parts outside the CDR3, the full variable domain is DTGVSQNPRHKITKRGQNVTFRCDPISEHNRLYWYRQTLGQGPEFLTYFQNEAQLEKSRLLSDRFSAERPKGSFSTLEIQRTEQGDSAMYLCASSHPGQVRDYTFGSGTRLTVV.

This clone was counted between two and nine times. The chain has TRBV29-1 and TRBJ1-2; D may be TRBD1 (5 bases). Germline V gives CDR1 SQVTM, CDR2 ANQGSEA. The V and J ends lost 4 bases and 6 bases respectively, with 9 bases between them. The CDR3 contains 11 residues. The CDR3 coding sequence is TGCAGCGTTGGAGGGGTCGATGGCTACACCTTC. It encodes CSVGGVDGYTF.

The chain recombines TRBV5-1 with TRBJ1-6; D call uncertain. CDR1 is SGHRS and CDR2 is YFSETQ in the germline V gene. Trimming removed 0 bases at V and 11 bases at J, with 12 bases between. The CDR3 loop spans 14 amino acids. In DNA, the CDR3 is TGCGCCAGCAGCTTGGAGGGTCAGCGGACACCCCTCCACTTT. It is translated as CASSLEGQRTPLHF. Full variable domain (rest looked up from reference TRBV5-1 and TRBJ1-6): KAGVTQTPRYLIKTRGQQVTLSCSPISGHRSVSWYQQTPGQGLQFLFEYFSETQRNKGNFPGRFSGRQFSNSRSEMNVSTLELGDSALYLCASSLEGQRTPLHFGNGTRLTVT.

In its sample, this clone was seen a few times. The chain combines TRBV7-9 with TRBJ1-2; 7 positions match TRBD1. With V trimmed by 0 bases and J by 7 bases, 8 bases remained unmatched. The CDR3 covers 15 residues. The germline V gene encodes CDR1 SEHNR and CDR2 FQNEAQ (reference sequence). The CDR3 is CASSLANLDRTGYTF. In DNA, the CDR3 is TGTGCCAGCAGCTTAGCGAACCTGGACAGGACTGGCTACACCTTC.

This sequence joins TRBV4-1 and TRBJ1-5; 10 nucleotides agree with TRBD1. V was clipped by 1 base and J by 6 bases; unmatched bases: 6. CDR1 and CDR2 (germline): MGHRA, YSYEKL. CDR3 length: 16 amino acids. The CDR3 is CASSQGPGQGRQPQHF. DNA for the CDR3: TGCGCCAGCAGCCAAGGACCGGGACAGGGGCGTCAGCCCCAGCATTTT.

In this sample, this clone turned up a few times. The chain carries TRBV5-1 and TRBJ1-6; 8 nucleotides agree with TRBD1. The CDR3 length is 14 residues. The V segment lost 3 bases and the J segment 10 bases; nucleotides outside the gene matches: 6. CDR1 is SGHRS and CDR2 is YFSETQ in the germline V gene. CDR3 DNA sequence: TGCGCCAGCAGCTCACTGGACAGGGCGTCACCCCTCCACTTT. This codes for CASSSLDRASPLHF.

The chain carries TRBV10-3 and TRBJ2-5; D may be TRBD1 (6 bases). This CDR3 spans 11 amino acids. The V end lost 10 bases, the J end lost 3 bases, and 9 bases lay between the germline ends. In germline, CDR1 is ENHRY, CDR2 SYGVKD. CDR3 residues: CATGVEETQYF. The DNA of the CDR3 is TGTGCCACAGGGGTCGAAGAGACCCAGTACTTC.

This clone was detected a few times. The chain uses TRBV29-1 and TRBJ2-1; D tentatively reads TRBD1 or TRBD2 (6 bases each). V lost 4 bases to trimming and J lost 4 bases, with 17 bases between them. The CDR3 is made up of 15 amino acids. CDR1 and CDR2 (germline): SQVTM, ANQGSEA. CDR3 region: CSVAGPGAFYNEQFF. The CDR3 coding sequence is TGCAGCGTTGCGGGGCCGGGGGCTTTTTACAATGAGCAGTTCTTC.

A word on this clone: The CDR3 does not end in the conserved phenylalanine or tryptophan, so this is likely a read error. Because the CDR3's place on the DNA is in doubt, the DNA is left out and the CDR3 is given as listed by TCRdb. The rearrangement uses TRBV2 and TRBJ2-7; the D call in the table, TRBD2, was not verified against the DNA. CDR1 and CDR2 from the germline V gene are SNHLY and FYNNEI. The CDR3 length is 12 residues, termini included. The CDR3 sequence is CTSSTSGVQQPL.

This clone was seen a few times. V usage is TRBV15 and J usage is TRBJ2-5, with D possibly called TRBD1 or TRBD2 (6 bases each). The V gene lost 8 bases and the J gene lost 5 bases, with 18 bases spanning the gap. This CDR3 is built from 14 residues. Germline V lookup: CDR1 LNHNV, CDR2 YYDKDF (reference sequence). The CDR3 is CATRSWQGRETQYF. The CDR3 nucleotides read TGTGCCACCCGCTCCTGGCAGGGGAGGGAGACCCAGTACTTC.

This clone has more than one count but fewer than ten. This rearrangement joins TRBV19 to TRBJ2-3; D unresolved. The CDR3 sequence is 15 residues long. Deletions cut 3 bases from V and 0 bases from J, with 10 bases between. CDR1 LNHDA and CDR2 SQIVND come from the germline V gene (reference sequence). The CDR3 DNA follows: TGTGCCAGTAGTATCAATGCCGCTAGCACAGATACGCAGTATTTT. Amino acids: CASSINAASTDTQYF.

This clone was counted many times. V and J are TRBV5-1 and TRBJ2-7; 9 nucleotides line up with TRBD1. The CDR3 is 17 amino acids. The V gene's germline CDR1 is SGHRS and CDR2 YFSETQ. Trimming cost V 1 base and J 3 bases; bases outside gene matches: 11. The CDR3: CASSLLAVGTGNYEQYF. DNA for the CDR3: TGCGCCAGCAGCTTGTTGGCGGTTGGGACAGGGAACTACGAGCAGTACTTC.

This clone appeared a single time. This rearrangement joins TRBV25-1 to TRBJ2-7; 8 bases map to TRBD1. This CDR3 region has 14 residues. After removal of 4 bases from V and 3 bases from J, the junction contained 5 bases not matched to a gene. Looked up from germline, CDR1 is MGHDK and CDR2 is SYGVNS. The CDR3 is CASSAGQGLYEQYF. The CDR3 coding sequence is TGTGCCAGCAGTGCCGGACAGGGCCTCTACGAGCAGTACTTC.

Only a few counts were recorded for this clone. This chain connects TRBV29-1 to TRBJ2-1, with TRBD1 matching over 8 bases. Germline lookup yields CDR1 SQVTM and CDR2 ANQGSEA. V lost 3 bases to trimming and J lost 10 bases; unmatched junction nucleotides: 5. The CDR3 is 12 residues long. DNA of the CDR3: TGCAGCGTTGACCAGGGGGCAGTGGAGCAGTTCTTC. This sequence encodes CSVDQGAVEQFF.

This rearrangement joins TRBV5-1 to TRBJ2-1, with 7 bases matching TRBD1. This CDR3 has 16 amino acids. Trimming cost V 4 bases and J 0 bases; bases outside gene matches: 7. Looked up from germline, CDR1 is SGHRS and CDR2 is YFSETQ. The CDR3 spells CASSKGQFRSYNEQFF. For the CDR3, the DNA is TGCGCCAGCAGCAAGGGACAGTTTCGCTCCTACAATGAGCAGTTCTTC. Combining the CDR3 with reference TRBV5-1 and TRBJ2-1 gives the whole variable domain KAGVTQTPRYLIKTRGQQVTLSCSPISGHRSVSWYQQTPGQGLQFLFEYFSETQRNKGNFPGRFSGRQFSNSRSEMNVSTLELGDSALYLCASSKGQFRSYNEQFFGPGTRLTVL.